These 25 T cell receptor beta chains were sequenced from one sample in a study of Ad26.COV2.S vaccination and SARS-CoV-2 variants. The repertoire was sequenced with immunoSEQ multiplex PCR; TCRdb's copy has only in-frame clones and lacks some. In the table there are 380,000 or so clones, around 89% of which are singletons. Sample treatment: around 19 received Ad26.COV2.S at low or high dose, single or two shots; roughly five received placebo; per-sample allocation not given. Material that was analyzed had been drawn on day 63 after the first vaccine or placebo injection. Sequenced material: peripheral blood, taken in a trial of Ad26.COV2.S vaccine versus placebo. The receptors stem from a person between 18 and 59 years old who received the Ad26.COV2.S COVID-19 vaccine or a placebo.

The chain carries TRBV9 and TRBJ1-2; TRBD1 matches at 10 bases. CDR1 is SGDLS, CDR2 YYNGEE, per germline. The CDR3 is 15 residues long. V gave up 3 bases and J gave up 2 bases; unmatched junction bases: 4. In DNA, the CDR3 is TGTGCCAGCAGCGCGGGACAGGGGCCCAACTATGGCTACACCTTC. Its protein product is CASSAGQGPNYGYTF.

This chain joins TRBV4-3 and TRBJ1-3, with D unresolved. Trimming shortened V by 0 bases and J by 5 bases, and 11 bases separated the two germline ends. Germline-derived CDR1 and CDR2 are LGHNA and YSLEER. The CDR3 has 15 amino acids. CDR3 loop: CASSQDERIRNTIYF. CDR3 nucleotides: TGCGCCAGCAGCCAAGATGAAAGGATAAGAAACACCATATATTTT.

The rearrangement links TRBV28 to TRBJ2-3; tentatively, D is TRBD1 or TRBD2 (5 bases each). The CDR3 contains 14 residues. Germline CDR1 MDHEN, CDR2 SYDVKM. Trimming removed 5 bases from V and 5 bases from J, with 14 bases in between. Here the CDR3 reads CASSVGPGLDTQYF. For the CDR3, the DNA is TGTGCCAGCAGTGTGGGACCGGGATTAGATACGCAGTATTTT.

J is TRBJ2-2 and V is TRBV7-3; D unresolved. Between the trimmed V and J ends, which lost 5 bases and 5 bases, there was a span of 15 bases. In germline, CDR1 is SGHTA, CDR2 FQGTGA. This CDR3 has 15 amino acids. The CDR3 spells CASSPDQTYTGELFF. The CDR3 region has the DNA TGTGCCAGCAGCCCAGACCAAACTTATACCGGGGAGCTGTTTTTT.

In nucleotides, the CDR3 is TGTGCCAGCAGTGACCTTTCCGCGGGAGGGCACGAGCAGTACTTC. The encoded protein is CASSDLSAGGHEQYF. The J gene is TRBJ2-7, the V gene TRBV9; 9 nucleotides agree with TRBD2. The CDR3 has 15 residues. The V and J ends lost 5 bases and 5 bases, in that order; junction bases with no gene match: 11. CDR1 is SGDLS and CDR2 is YYNGEE in the germline V gene.

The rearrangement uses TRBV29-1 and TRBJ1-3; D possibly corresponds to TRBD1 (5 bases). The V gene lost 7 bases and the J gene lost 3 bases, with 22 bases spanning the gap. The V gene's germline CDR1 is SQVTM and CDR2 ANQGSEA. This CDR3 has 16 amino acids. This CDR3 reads CSASGTLGMGGNTIYF. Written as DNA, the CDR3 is TGCAGCGCCTCCGGGACCTTGGGAATGGGTGGAAACACCATATATTTT.

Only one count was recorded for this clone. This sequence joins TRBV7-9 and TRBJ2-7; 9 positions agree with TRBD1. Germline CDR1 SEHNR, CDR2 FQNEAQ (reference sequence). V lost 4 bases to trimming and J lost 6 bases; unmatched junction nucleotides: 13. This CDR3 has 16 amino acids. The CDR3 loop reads CASSSAPGTGIIEQYF. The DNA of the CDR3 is TGTGCCAGCAGCTCAGCCCCCGGGACAGGGATAATCGAGCAGTACTTC.

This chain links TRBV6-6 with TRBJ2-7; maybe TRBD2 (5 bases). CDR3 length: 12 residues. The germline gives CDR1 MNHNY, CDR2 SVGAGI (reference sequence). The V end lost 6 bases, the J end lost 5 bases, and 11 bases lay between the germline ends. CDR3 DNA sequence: TGTGCCAGCAGCGGGGTGTCCGACGAGCAGTACTTC. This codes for CASSGVSDEQYF.

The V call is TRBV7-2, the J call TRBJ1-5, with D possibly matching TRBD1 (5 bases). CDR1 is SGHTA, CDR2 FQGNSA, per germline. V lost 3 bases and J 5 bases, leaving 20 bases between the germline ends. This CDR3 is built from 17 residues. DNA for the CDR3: TGTGCCAGCAGCTTCTACGGGGGAATTTCTTCTGATCAGCCCCAGCATTTT. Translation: CASSFYGGISSDQPQHF.

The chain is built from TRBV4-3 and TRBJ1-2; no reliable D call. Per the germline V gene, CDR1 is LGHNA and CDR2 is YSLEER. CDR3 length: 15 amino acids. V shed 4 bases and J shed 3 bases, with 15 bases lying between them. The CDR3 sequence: CASSRPDEGDYGYTF. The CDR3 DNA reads TGCGCCAGCAGCCGCCCGGACGAGGGCGACTATGGCTACACCTTC.

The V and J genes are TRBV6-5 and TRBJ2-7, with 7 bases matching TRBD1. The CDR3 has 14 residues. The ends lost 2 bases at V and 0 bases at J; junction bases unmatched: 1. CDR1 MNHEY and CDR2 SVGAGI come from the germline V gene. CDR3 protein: CASSYGDSSYEQYF. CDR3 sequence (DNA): TGTGCCAGCAGTTACGGGGACAGCTCCTACGAGCAGTACTTC.

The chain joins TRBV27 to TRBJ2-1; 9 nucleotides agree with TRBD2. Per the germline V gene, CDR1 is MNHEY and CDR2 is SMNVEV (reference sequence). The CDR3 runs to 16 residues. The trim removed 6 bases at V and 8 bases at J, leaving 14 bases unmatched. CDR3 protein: CASSFRGGRASYEQFF. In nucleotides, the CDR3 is TGTGCCAGCAGCTTCCGTGGCGGGAGGGCCTCGTATGAGCAGTTCTTC.

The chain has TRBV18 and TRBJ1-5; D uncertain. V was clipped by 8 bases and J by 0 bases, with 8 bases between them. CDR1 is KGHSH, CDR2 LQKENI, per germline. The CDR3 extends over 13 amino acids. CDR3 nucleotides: TGTGCCAGCCGCCCTGATAGCAATCAGCCCCAGCATTTT. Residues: CASRPDSNQPQHF.

The CDR3 reads CASSYSYRPGNTIYF. The CDR3 region has the DNA TGTGCCAGCAGTTACTCGTACAGGCCTGGAAACACCATATATTTT. The chain combines TRBV6-2 or TRBV6-3 with TRBJ1-3; possible D gene TRBD1, 5 bases. The germline gives CDR1 MNHEY, CDR2 SVGEGT. With 0 bases removed from V and 2 bases from J, the gap between germline ends came to 8 bases. CDR3 size: 15 residues.

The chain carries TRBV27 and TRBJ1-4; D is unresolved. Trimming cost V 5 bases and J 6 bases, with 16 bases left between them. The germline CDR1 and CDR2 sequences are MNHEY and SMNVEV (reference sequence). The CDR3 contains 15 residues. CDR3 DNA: TGTGCCAGCAGTCCTCGTACCAGGCCCGATGAAAAACTGTTTTTT. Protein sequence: CASSPRTRPDEKLFF.

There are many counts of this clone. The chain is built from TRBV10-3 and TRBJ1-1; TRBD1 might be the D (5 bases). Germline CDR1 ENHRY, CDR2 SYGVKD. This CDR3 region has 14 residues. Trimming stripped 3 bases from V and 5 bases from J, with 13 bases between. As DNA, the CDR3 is TGTGCCATCAGTGAAGGGGAGGGAGCGACTGAAGCTTTCTTT. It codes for CAISEGEGATEAFF.

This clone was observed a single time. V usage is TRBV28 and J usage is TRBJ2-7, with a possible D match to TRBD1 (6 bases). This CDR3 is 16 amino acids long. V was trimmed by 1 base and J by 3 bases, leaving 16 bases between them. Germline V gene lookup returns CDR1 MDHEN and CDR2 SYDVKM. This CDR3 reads CASSLSSDSHRYEQYF. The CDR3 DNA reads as TGTGCCAGCAGTTTATCTTCGGACAGTCATCGCTACGAGCAGTACTTC.

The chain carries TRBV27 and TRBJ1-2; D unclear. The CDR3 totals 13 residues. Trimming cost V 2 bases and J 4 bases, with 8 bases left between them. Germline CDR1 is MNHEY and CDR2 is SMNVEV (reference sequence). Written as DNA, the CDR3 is TGTGCCAGCAGTTTACGTGGAGGCTATGGCTACACCTTC. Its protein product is CASSLRGGYGYTF.

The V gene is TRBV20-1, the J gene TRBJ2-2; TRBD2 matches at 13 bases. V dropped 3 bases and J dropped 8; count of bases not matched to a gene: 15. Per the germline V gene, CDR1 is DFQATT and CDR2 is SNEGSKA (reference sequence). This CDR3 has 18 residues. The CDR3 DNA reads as TGCAGTGCTAGTCCCCCGGGACTAGCGGGAAGGGGAACTGGGGAGCTGTTTTTT. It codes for CSASPPGLAGRGTGELFF.

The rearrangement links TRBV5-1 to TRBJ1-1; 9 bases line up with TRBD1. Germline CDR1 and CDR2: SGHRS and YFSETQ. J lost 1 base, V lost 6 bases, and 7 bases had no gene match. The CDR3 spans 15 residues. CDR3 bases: TGCGCCAGCACCCAGCGGGGACAGGGGAACACTGAAGCTTTCTTT. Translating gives CASTQRGQGNTEAFF.

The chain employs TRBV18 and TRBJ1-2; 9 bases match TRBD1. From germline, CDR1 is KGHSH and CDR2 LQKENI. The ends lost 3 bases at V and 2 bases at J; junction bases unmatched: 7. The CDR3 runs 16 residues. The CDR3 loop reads CASSPSKDRGNYGYTF. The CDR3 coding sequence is TGTGCCAGCTCACCGTCTAAGGACAGGGGAAACTATGGCTACACCTTC.

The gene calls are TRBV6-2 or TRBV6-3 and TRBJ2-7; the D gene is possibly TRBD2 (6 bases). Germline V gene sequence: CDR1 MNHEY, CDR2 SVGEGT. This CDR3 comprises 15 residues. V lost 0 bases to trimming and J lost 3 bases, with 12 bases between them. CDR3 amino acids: CASSYSRLAFYEQYF. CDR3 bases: TGTGCCAGCAGTTACTCGAGGCTAGCGTTCTACGAGCAGTACTTC.

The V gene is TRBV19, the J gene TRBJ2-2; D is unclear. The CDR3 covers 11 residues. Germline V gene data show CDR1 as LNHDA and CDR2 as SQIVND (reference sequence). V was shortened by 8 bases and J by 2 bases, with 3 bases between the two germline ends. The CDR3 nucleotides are TGTGCCAGTGTTAACACCGGGGAGCTGTTTTTT. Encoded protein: CASVNTGELFF.

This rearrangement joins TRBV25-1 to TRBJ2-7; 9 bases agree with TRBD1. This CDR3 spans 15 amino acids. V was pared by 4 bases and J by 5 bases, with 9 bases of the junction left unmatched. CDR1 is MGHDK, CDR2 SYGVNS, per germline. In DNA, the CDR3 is TGTGCCAGCAGTGCCCCCGGGACAGGGATGCACGAGCAGTACTTC. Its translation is CASSAPGTGMHEQYF.

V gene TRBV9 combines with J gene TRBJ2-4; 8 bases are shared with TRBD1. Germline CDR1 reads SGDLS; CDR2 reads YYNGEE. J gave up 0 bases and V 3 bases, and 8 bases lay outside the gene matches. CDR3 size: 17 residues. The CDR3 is CASSAGQGISAKNIQYF. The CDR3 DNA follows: TGTGCCAGCAGCGCAGGACAGGGTATCTCAGCCAAAAACATTCAGTACTTC.